This T cell receptor (beta chain) was captured by sequencing in a study of shared clonotypes between healthy human individuals. With 0 bases removed from V and 1 base from J, the gap between germline ends came to 5 bases. CDR1 is LGHNA and CDR2 is YSLEER in the germline V gene. The CDR3 loop spans 14 amino acids. Naive-designated CD8 cells lacked CD45RO, were positively enriched for CCR7, and omitted terminally differentiated effector memory CD45RA+ cells. Assay execution took place at the deep level. It was across several immunoSEQ plates that each subset's genomic DNA was evenly split. The data were produced by immunoSEQ multiplex PCR, yet TCRdb's version contains in-frame clones alone and is incomplete. The sample has almost 700,000 clones, 92% seen once.

The chain employs TRBV4-3 and TRBJ2-3; D is ambiguous. The source of this sequence is a young man in good health. Sequences were obtained from naive CD8+ T cells sorted from blood. The CDR3 coding sequence is TGCGCCAGCAGCCAAGATGTGGGCACAGATACGCAGTATTTT. Translating gives CASSQDVGTDTQYF.